This T cell receptor (beta chain) was recovered during a study of blood T cell repertoires in COVID-19. The CDR3 length is 14 residues. Trimming removed 9 bases from V and 8 bases from J; junction bases left unmatched: 11. The germline gives CDR1 MNHEY, CDR2 SVGAGI. This table comes from immunoSEQ multiplex PCR, and its TCRdb copy is limited to in-frame clones, with some not included. The table shows about 180,000 clones, with roughly four fifths occurring only once. There are a few counts of this clone. The TCR sequence derives from a human donor in a cohort sampled during active COVID-19. J is TRBJ2-1 and V is TRBV6-5; TRBD1 matches at 9 bases. Sequenced sample: peripheral blood. The CDR3, as DNA: TGTGCCAGTGACAGGGGGTCTGGGTTAGATGAGCAGTTCTTC. This sequence encodes CASDRGSGLDEQFF.